The T cell receptor (beta chain) under discussion was sequenced for a study of blood T cell repertoires in COVID-19. Study in general: PBMCs, B-cell-depleted T cells, or T cells provided the cDNA or gDNA that made up the material.

Germline V gives CDR1 LNHNV, CDR2 YYDKDF (reference sequence). The CDR3 is 14 amino acids. The V segment lost 3 bases and the J segment 4 bases; nucleotides outside the gene matches: 2. Original processing notes: Reference gene primer amplification in the assay estimated nucleated cell counts. The protocol was immunoSEQ multiplex PCR, while the TCRdb copy is restricted to in-frame clones and leaves out a portion. The D gene and trimming were derived from the DNA, and the V and J assignments and clone size from that table. The top ten clones hold approximately 5% of a sample with some 140,000 clones, roughly 84% of them seen once.

J is TRBJ1-5 and V is TRBV15; 8 bases fit TRBD1. Material for sequencing was PBMCs or T cells enriched from blood (not recorded which). The receptor was derived from a man aged 35-49 years with acute COVID-19. The CDR3 spells CATSRDRANQPQHF. The DNA of the CDR3 is TGTGCCACCAGCAGGGACAGGGCGAATCAGCCCCAGCATTTT.